This TCR beta chain was documented in a study of T cell changes during pregnancy in multiple sclerosis. The protocol was immunoSEQ multiplex PCR, while the TCRdb copy is restricted to in-frame clones and leaves out a portion. The sample gives almost 50,000 clones, around 94% of which show up once; 0.31% is in the top ten. Germline values: CDR1 SGHNT, CDR2 YYREEE (reference sequence). This CDR3 is built from 17 residues. V was clipped by 4 bases and J by 6 bases; unmatched bases: 8. This sequence was found in a female donor with multiple sclerosis, enrolled in a pregnancy study. The V and J genes are TRBV5-4 and TRBJ2-2, with 14 bases aligning to TRBD2. Specimen: CD4+ T cells from peripheral blood mononuclear cells, collected in the third trimester of pregnancy. The CDR3 loop reads CASSLGTSGSGSGELFF. The CDR3 DNA is TGTGCCAGCAGCCTGGGGACTAGCGGGAGTGGGTCCGGGGAGCTGTTTTTT.